These T cell receptor beta chains were read from a single sample in a study of control samples from healthy donors and cancer patients. TCRdb's table, derived via immunoSEQ multiplex PCR, lists solely in-frame clones and lacks some. The sample lists about 5,500 clones, around 70% occurring once. Sequencing input: formalin-fixed, paraffin-embedded tissue. Source of these receptors: a male donor with melanoma. CDR3s include the opening cysteine and the closing phenylalanine or tryptophan. Each record gives: J gene, clone size, D gene, V gene, CDR3 protein, CDR3 DNA. D genes are given only for firm matches. Expanded clones get a size class; other rows say once, few or many, or leave the size out.

>TRBJ1-2|few|TRBD1|TRBV28
CASSSWDRAGYTF
TGTGCCAGCAGTTCATGGGACAGGGCTGGCTACACCTTC
>TRBJ1-5|once|-|TRBV7-8
CASSLSRGINQPQHF
TGTGCCAGCAGCTTATCTCGGGGAATCAATCAGCCCCAGCATTTT
>TRBJ2-7|few|-|TRBV5-1
CASSFQFSEQYF
TGCGCCAGCAGCTTTCAGTTTTCCGAGCAGTACTTC
>TRBJ2-3|-|TRBD1|TRBV11-3
CASSPRQGATDTQYF
TGTGCCAGCAGCCCCCGACAGGGAGCCACAGATACGCAGTATTTT
>TRBJ2-7|-|TRBD1|TRBV6-6
CASKTRTGANYEQYF
TGTGCCAGCAAAACCCGGACAGGGGCTAACTACGAGCAGTACTTC
>TRBJ2-7|once|-|TRBV11-2
CASSLAGLTEEQYF
TGTGCCAGCAGCTTAGCAGGGCTTACTGAGGAGCAGTACTTC
>TRBJ2-1|-|TRBD2|TRBV4-3
CASSQGTSGFSSYNEQFF
TGCGCCAGCAGCCAAGGGACTAGCGGGTTCAGCTCCTACAATGAGCAGTTCTTC
>TRBJ1-5|-|-|TRBV6-6
CASLGTLNQPQHF
TGTGCCAGCCTCGGGACACTGAATCAGCCCCAGCATTTT
>TRBJ2-7|-|TRBD2|TRBV6-6
CASSPGTSGRASNYEQYF
TGTGCCAGCAGTCCGGGGACTAGCGGGAGGGCCTCCAACTACGAGCAGTACTTC
>TRBJ2-2|few|-|TRBV5-6
CASSLRVSTGELFF
TGTGCCAGCAGCTTGAGAGTTAGCACCGGGGAGCTGTTTTTT
>TRBJ2-1|-|TRBD2|TRBV5-4
CASNGLAGKESYNEQFF
TGTGCCAGCAACGGACTAGCGGGAAAAGAATCCTACAATGAGCAGTTCTTC
>TRBJ1-2|-|-|TRBV15
CATSRRDGTEGYTF
TGTGCCACCAGCCGAAGGGACGGGACGGAGGGCTACACCTTC
>TRBJ1-5|-|-|TRBV6-6
CASSSTVSQPQHF
TGTGCCAGCAGTTCAACAGTTTCGCAGCCCCAGCATTTT
>TRBJ2-7|-|-|TRBV11-3
CASSPGLGGEQYF
TGTGCCAGCAGCCCCGGACTAGGGGGCGAGCAGTACTTC
>TRBJ2-1|-|-|TRBV6-5
CASTSRIYNEQFF
TGTGCCAGCACGAGTAGGATCTACAATGAGCAGTTCTTC
>TRBJ2-1|-|TRBD1|TRBV5-1
CASSSTPPGQGHNEQFF
TGCGCCAGCAGTTCTACTCCACCGGGACAGGGGCACAATGAGCAGTTCTTC
>TRBJ1-1|-|-|TRBV7-9
CASSPFGGANEAFF
TGTGCCAGCAGCCCGTTCGGGGGGGCGAATGAAGCTTTCTTT
>TRBJ2-1|once|-|TRBV29-1
CSVEEGEQFF
TGCAGCGTTGAAGAGGGTGAGCAGTTCTTC
>TRBJ1-2|few|-|TRBV4-1
CASSQGTAFYGYTF
TGCGCCAGCAGCCAAGGCACAGCCTTCTATGGCTACACCTTC
>TRBJ1-5|hyperexpanded|-|TRBV2
CASSEALQGRGQPQHF
TGTGCCAGCAGTGAAGCGCTTCAGGGGAGGGGTCAGCCCCAGCATTTT
>TRBJ2-7|-|-|TRBV28
CASSLEGGTYEQYF
TGTGCCAGCAGTTTAGAGGGCGGGACCTACGAGCAGTACTTC